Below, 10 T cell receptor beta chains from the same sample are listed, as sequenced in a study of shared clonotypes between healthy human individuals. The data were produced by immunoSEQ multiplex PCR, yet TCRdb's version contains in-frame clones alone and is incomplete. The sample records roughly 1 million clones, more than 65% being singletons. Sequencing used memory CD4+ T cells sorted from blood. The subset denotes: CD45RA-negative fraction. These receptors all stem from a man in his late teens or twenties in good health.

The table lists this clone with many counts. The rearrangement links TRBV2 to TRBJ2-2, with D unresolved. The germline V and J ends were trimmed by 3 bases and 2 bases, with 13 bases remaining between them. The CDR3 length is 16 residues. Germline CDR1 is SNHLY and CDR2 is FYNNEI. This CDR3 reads CASSDGWSVNTGELFF. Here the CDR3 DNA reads TGTGCCAGCAGTGATGGGTGGTCAGTCAACACCGGGGAGCTGTTTTTT.

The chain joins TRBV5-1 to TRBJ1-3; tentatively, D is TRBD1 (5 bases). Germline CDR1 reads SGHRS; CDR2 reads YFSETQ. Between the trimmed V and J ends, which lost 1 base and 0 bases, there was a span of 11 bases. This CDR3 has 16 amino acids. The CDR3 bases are TGCGCCAGCAGCTTGCTGGGGGTGAGCTCTGGAAACACCATATATTTT. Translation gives CASSLLGVSSGNTIYF.

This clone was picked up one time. The CDR3 DNA reads TGTGCCAGCAGCCCAATTCTCACAAGGGGTACTAATGAGCAGTTCTTC. It yields the protein CASSPILTRGTNEQFF. V usage is TRBV11-2 and J usage is TRBJ2-1; weak D call: TRBD1 (5 bases). This CDR3 region has 16 residues. In germline, CDR1 is SGHAT, CDR2 FQNNGV. V lost 5 bases, J lost 7 bases, and 21 bases lay in between. The whole variable domain, filled in from reference TRBV11-2 and TRBJ2-1, reads EAGVAQSPRYKIIEKRQSVAFWCNPISGHATLYWYQQILGQGPKLLIQFQNNGVVDDSQLPKDRFSAERLKGVDSTLKIQPAKLEDSAVYLCASSPILTRGTNEQFFGPGTRLTVL.

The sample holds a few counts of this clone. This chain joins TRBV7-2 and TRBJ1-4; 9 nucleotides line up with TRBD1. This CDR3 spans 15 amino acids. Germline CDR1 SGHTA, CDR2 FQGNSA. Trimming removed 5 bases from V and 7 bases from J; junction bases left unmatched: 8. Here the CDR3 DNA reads TGTGCCAGCAGCGTCACAGGGGGCTCGGGTGAAAAACTGTTTTTT. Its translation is CASSVTGGSGEKLFF.

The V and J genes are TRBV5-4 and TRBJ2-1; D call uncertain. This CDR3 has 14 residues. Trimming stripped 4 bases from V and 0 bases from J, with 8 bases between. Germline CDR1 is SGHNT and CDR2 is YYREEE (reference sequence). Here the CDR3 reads CASSPTPSYNEQFF. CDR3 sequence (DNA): TGTGCCAGCAGCCCGACCCCCTCCTACAATGAGCAGTTCTTC.

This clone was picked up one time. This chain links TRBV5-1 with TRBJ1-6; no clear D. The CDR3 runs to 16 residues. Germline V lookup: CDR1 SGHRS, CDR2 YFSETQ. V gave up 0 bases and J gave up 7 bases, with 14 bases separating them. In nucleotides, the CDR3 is TGCGCCAGCAGCTTGGGAAGGGCAGAGGGCAATTCACCCCTCCACTTT. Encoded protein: CASSLGRAEGNSPLHF.

This chain's CDR3 is CASSLEAMSSYNEQFF. In DNA form, the CDR3 reads TGCGCCAGCAGCTTGGAAGCGATGAGCTCCTACAATGAGCAGTTCTTC. The V gene is TRBV5-1, the J gene TRBJ2-1; D remains unclear. Germline CDR1 reads SGHRS; CDR2 reads YFSETQ. The CDR3 covers 16 residues. V was shortened by 0 bases and J by 0 bases, with 10 bases between the two germline ends.

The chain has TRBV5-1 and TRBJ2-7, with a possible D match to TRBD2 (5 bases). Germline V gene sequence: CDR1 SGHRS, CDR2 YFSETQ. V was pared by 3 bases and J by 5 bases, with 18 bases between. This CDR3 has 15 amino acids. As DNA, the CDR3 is TGCGCCAGCAGCTCCGGGTTTCAGGCGGGCCACGAGCAGTACTTC. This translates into CASSSGFQAGHEQYF. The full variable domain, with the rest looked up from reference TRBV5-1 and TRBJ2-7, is KAGVTQTPRYLIKTRGQQVTLSCSPISGHRSVSWYQQTPGQGLQFLFEYFSETQRNKGNFPGRFSGRQFSNSRSEMNVSTLELGDSALYLCASSSGFQAGHEQYFGPGTRLTVT.

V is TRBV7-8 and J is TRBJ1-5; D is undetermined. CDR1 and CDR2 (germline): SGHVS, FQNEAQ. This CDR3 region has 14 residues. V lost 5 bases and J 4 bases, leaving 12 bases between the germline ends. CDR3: CASSPQLFNQPQHF. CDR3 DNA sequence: TGTGCCAGCAGCCCGCAGCTTTTTAATCAGCCCCAGCATTTT. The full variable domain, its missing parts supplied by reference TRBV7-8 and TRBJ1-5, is GAGVSQSPRYKVAKRGQDVALRCDPISGHVSLFWYQQALGQGPEFLTYFQNEAQLDKSGLPSDRFFAERPEGSVSTLKIQRTQQEDSAVYLCASSPQLFNQPQHFGDGTRLSIL.

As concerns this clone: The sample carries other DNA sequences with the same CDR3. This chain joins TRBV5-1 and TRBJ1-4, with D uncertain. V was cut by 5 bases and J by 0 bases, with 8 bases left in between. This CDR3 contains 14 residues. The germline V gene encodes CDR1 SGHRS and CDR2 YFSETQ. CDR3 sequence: CASRGGPTNEKLFF. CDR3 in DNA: TGCGCCAGCAGAGGTGGCCCAACTAATGAAAAACTGTTTTTT.